Listed below are T cell receptor beta chains from one sample, sequenced in a study of OX40 agonist ivuxolimab in advanced cancers. Measured with immunoSEQ multiplex PCR; TCRdb has only the in-frame clones, and not every one. The data show fewer than 25,000 clones, approximately 89% seen once. The starting material was CD4+ or CD8+ T cells sorted from blood, obtained in a trial of the OX40 agonist ivuxolimab. Every receptor here comes from an adult with an advanced solid tumor such as melanoma, head and neck, liver or kidney cancer. Both conserved end residues are part of each CDR3. The D gene is left open where the match is weak. Not all rows give a size; the values are once, few, many and, for expanded clones, a class.

>TRBJ2-1|TRBV11-2|-|-
CASSLNRASSYNEQFF
TGTGCCAGCAGCTTAAACAGAGCTAGCTCCTACAATGAGCAGTTCTTC
>TRBJ2-7|TRBV5-1|-|TRBD2
CASSFTGTGGYEQYF
TGCGCCAGCAGCTTTACCGGGACGGGGGGCTACGAGCAGTACTTC
>TRBJ2-7|TRBV7-8|-|TRBD1
CASSLPGTGSYEQYF
TGTGCCAGCAGCTTACCCGGGACAGGGTCGTACGAGCAGTACTTC
>TRBJ2-2|TRBV29-1|-|-
CSGRQAGNTGELFF
TGCAGCGGCCGCCAGGCAGGGAACACCGGGGAGCTGTTTTTT
>TRBJ2-5|TRBV15|-|TRBD2
CATSRGELAGGYQETQYF
TGTGCCACCAGCAGAGGAGAACTAGCGGGGGGGTACCAAGAGACCCAGTACTTC
>TRBJ1-1|TRBV7-9|-|-
CASSLSQGSSAFF
TGTGCCAGCAGCTTAAGCCAGGGTAGTTCTGCTTTCTTT
>TRBJ2-1|TRBV5-1|-|TRBD2
CASSPGLAGEGEQFF
TGCGCCAGCAGCCCGGGACTAGCGGGAGAGGGTGAGCAGTTCTTC
>TRBJ2-7|TRBV6-4|-|-
CASSEGGFSYEQYF
TGTGCCAGCAGCGAGGGGGGGTTCTCCTACGAGCAGTACTTC
>TRBJ2-7|TRBV11-3|-|TRBD1
CASSERDSYEQYF
TGTGCCAGCAGCGAACGGGACAGCTACGAGCAGTACTTC
>TRBJ2-7|TRBV18|-|-
CASSPASDQGEQYF
TGTGCCAGCTCACCGGCTAGCGACCAGGGCGAGCAGTACTTC
>TRBJ2-4|TRBV19|-|-
CASSTTGGKNIQYF
TGTGCCAGTAGTACAACCGGGGGCAAAAACATTCAGTACTTC
>TRBJ1-5|TRBV12-5|-|-
CACGLGEGSGPQHF
TGTGCTTGTGGTTTGGGAGAGGGATCGGGGCCCCAGCATTTT
>TRBJ2-7|TRBV28|-|-
CASEPAFLGAGTYEQYF
TGTGCCAGCGAACCTGCGTTCTTGGGGGCGGGGACTTACGAGCAGTACTTC
>TRBJ2-2|TRBV2|-|-
CASTREGLTGELFF
TGTGCCAGCACCCGAGAAGGGCTCACCGGGGAGCTGTTTTTT
>TRBJ1-1|TRBV19|once|TRBD1
CASSITGVLTEAFF
TGTGCCAGTAGTATCACAGGGGTATTGACTGAAGCTTTCTTT
>TRBJ2-3|TRBV7-8|-|-
CASSLGTRGPDTQYF
TGTGCCAGCAGCTTAGGGACCCGCGGGCCAGATACGCAGTATTTT
>TRBJ1-1|TRBV7-9|-|TRBD1
CASSSGQIEAFF
TGTGCCAGCAGCTCGGGACAGATTGAAGCTTTCTTT
>TRBJ2-7|TRBV29-1|-|-
CSAQAGGALYEQYF
TGCAGCGCGCAAGCAGGGGGGGCTTTGTACGAGCAGTACTTC
>TRBJ2-1|TRBV4-3|-|-
CASSQDSGTQQFF
TGCGCCAGCAGCCAAGATTCCGGAACCCAGCAGTTCTTC
>TRBJ1-1|TRBV20-1|-|-
CSAGRTEAFF
TGCAGTGCCGGAAGAACTGAAGCTTTCTTT
>TRBJ2-5|TRBV9|-|TRBD2
CASSARGGASETQYF
TGTGCCAGCAGCGCCCGCGGGGGGGCCTCGGAGACCCAGTACTTC